Each of the 9 T cell receptor beta chains below was sequenced from the same sample in a study of blood T cell repertoires in COVID-19. Some clones are missing from TCRdb's copy, which holds only in-frame ones; the method was immunoSEQ multiplex PCR. The sample consists of 170,000 or so clones, 80% to 90% of them appearing once. Sequenced: peripheral blood. The receptors stem from a man aged 50 or older with active or convalescent COVID-19.

This clone was seen a handful of times. The chain has TRBV27 and TRBJ2-4; TRBD1 agrees at 7 bases. The CDR3 has 15 amino acids. In germline, CDR1 is MNHEY, CDR2 SMNVEV (reference sequence). V lost 6 bases and J lost 3; bases outside the gene matches: 8. DNA of the CDR3: TGTGCCAGCAGAGGAAACAGGGGAGTCAAAAACATTCAGTACTTC. Its translation is CASRGNRGVKNIQYF.

This clone was counted a few times. This chain joins TRBV27 and TRBJ2-1; 10 nucleotides agree with TRBD1. Germline CDR1 is MNHEY and CDR2 is SMNVEV (reference sequence). CDR3 size: 16 residues. V shed 3 bases and J 3 bases; nucleotides not matched to a gene: 5. The CDR3 DNA reads as TGTGCCAGCAGTTTCACCGGGACAGGGGTCTACAATGAGCAGTTCTTC. As protein: CASSFTGTGVYNEQFF.

DNA for the CDR3: TGTGCCAGCTCAGACGGGGGGCCCCAGCATTTT. This codes for CASSDGGPQHF. The chain is built from TRBV18 and TRBJ1-5; perhaps TRBD1 as D (5 bases). Trimming took off 5 bases at V and 9 bases at J, with 8 bases between the two ends. The germline CDR1 and CDR2 sequences are KGHSH and LQKENI. This CDR3 has 11 amino acids.

This clone occurred a few times. V gene TRBV18 combines with J gene TRBJ1-6; D uncertain. Germline-derived CDR1 and CDR2 are KGHSH and LQKENI. Trimming left V 2 bases short and J 11 bases short, with 10 bases between. The CDR3 runs to 13 residues. The CDR3 nucleotides are TGTGCCAGCTCACCAGAATGGGAGACACCCCTCCACTTT. Translating gives CASSPEWETPLHF.

The chain links TRBV5-1 to TRBJ2-3; 12 positions match TRBD2. V lost 0 bases and J lost 5; bases outside the gene matches: 1. The CDR3 sequence is 15 residues long. The germline CDR1 and CDR2 sequences are SGHRS and YFSETQ. As DNA, the CDR3 is TGCGCCAGCAGCTTGGGACTAGCGGGGGTAGATACGCAGTATTTT. Residues: CASSLGLAGVDTQYF.

The chain links TRBV23-1 to TRBJ2-7; 11 bases fit TRBD1. TRBV23-1 is an open reading frame, and its role is uncertain. After removal of 6 bases from V and 3 bases from J, the junction contained 10 bases not matched to a gene. This CDR3 has 16 amino acids. The CDR3 spells CASSPRPGQGDYEQYF. The CDR3 coding sequence is TGCGCCAGCAGCCCTCGTCCGGGACAGGGGGACTACGAGCAGTACTTC.

The chain carries TRBV6-6 and TRBJ2-2; maybe TRBD1 (6 bases). CDR1 is MNHNY and CDR2 is SVGAGI in the germline V gene (reference sequence). Trimming stripped 6 bases from V and 0 bases from J, with 8 bases between. CDR3 size: 14 residues. Written as DNA, the CDR3 is TGTGCCAGCAGGACAGGAGCGAACACCGGGGAGCTGTTTTTT. Its translation is CASRTGANTGELFF.

The gene calls are TRBV20-1 and TRBJ2-2; TRBD2 matches 10 bases. Unmatched junction bases numbered 11, after V lost 3 bases and J lost 7 bases. The CDR3 consists of 16 residues. Germline CDR1 DFQATT, CDR2 SNEGSKA (reference sequence). The CDR3 DNA reads TGCAGTGCTAGTGGGGTAGCGGGAGGCCCGGGCGGGGAGCTGTTTTTT. This sequence encodes CSASGVAGGPGGELFF.

This chain joins TRBV6-5 and TRBJ2-3, with D maybe TRBD2 (5 bases). Germline CDR1 MNHEY, CDR2 SVGAGI. Trimming took off 7 bases at V and 6 bases at J, with 14 bases between the two ends. The CDR3 extends over 13 amino acids. The CDR3 DNA reads TGTGCCAGCAAGGCCGGAGGTTTGGATACGCAGTATTTT. Translating gives CASKAGGLDTQYF.